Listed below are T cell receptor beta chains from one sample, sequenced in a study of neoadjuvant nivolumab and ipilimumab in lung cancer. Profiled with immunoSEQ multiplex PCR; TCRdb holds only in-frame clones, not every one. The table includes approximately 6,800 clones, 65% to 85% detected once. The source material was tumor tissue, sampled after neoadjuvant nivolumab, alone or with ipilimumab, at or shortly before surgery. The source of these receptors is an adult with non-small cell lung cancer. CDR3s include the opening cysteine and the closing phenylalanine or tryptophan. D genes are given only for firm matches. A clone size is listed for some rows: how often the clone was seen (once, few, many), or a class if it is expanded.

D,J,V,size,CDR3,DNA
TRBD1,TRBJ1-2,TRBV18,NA,CASSSTGTGGVYGYTF,TGTGCCAGCTCATCAACCGGGACAGGGGGTGTCTATGGCTACACCTTC
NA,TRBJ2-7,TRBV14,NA,CASSLLTSGQGFNYEQYF,TGTGCCAGCAGCCTCCTAACAAGTGGGCAGGGTTTCAACTACGAGCAGTACTTC
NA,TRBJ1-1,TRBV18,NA,CASSPLTENTEAFF,TGTGCCAGCTCACCCTTGACAGAGAACACTGAAGCTTTCTTT
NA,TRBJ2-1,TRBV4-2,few,CASSPGERYNEQFF,TGTGCCAGCAGCCCGGGGGAGCGTTACAATGAGCAGTTCTTC
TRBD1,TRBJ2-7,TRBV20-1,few,CSADRGDEQYF,TGCAGTGCGGACAGGGGCGACGAGCAGTACTTC
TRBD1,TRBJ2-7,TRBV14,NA,CASSVTGGGSEQYF,TGTGCCAGCAGCGTAACAGGGGGCGGAAGCGAGCAGTACTTC
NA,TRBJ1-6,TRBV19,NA,CATQAGDNNSPLHF,TGTGCCACGCAAGCGGGGGATAATAATTCACCCCTCCACTTT
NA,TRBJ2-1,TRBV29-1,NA,CSDDNEQFF,TGCAGCGACGACAATGAGCAGTTCTTC
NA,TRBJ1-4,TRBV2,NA,CASSEFSGFEKLFF,TGTGCCAGCAGTGAGTTTTCCGGGTTTGAAAAACTGTTTTTT
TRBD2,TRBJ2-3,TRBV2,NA,CASSDYLSGGTDTQYF,TGTGCCAGCAGTGACTACCTTAGCGGGGGGACAGATACGCAGTATTTT
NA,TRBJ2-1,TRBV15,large,CATSSPYNLGEQFF,TGTGCCACCAGCAGCCCTTACAATTTGGGTGAGCAGTTCTTC
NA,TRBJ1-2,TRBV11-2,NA,CASSSRPGGYTF,TGTGCCAGCAGCTCCAGACCGGGGGGCTACACCTTC
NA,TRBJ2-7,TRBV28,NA,CASSPLTAYEQYF,TGTGCCAGCAGCCCTCTGACCGCCTACGAGCAGTACTTC
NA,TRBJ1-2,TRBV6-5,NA,CASRGSWGGFGYTF,TGTGCCAGCAGGGGTTCATGGGGGGGCTTTGGCTACACCTTC
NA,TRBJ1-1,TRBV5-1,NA,CASSREPNTEAFF,TGCGCCAGCAGCCGCGAACCGAACACTGAAGCTTTCTTT
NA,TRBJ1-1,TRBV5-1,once,CASSLSPGESTEAFF,TGCGCCAGCAGCTTGAGTCCAGGGGAGAGCACTGAAGCTTTCTTT
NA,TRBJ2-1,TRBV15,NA,CATSRETRMASNEQFF,TGTGCCACCAGCAGGGAAACCCGTATGGCCTCTAATGAGCAGTTCTTC
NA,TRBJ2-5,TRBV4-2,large,CASSQALGDAEETQYF,TGTGCCAGCAGCCAAGCCCTCGGGGACGCTGAAGAGACCCAGTACTTC
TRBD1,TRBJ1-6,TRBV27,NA,CASSQGQIGSPLHF,TGTGCCAGCAGCCAGGGACAGATTGGTTCACCCCTCCACTTT
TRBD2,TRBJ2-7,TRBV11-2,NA,CASSSPLAGGEQYF,TGTGCCAGCAGCTCCCCCCTAGCGGGGGGCGAGCAGTACTTC
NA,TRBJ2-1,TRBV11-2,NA,CASSPGGPGEQFF,TGTGCCAGCAGCCCCGGGGGGCCGGGTGAGCAGTTCTTC
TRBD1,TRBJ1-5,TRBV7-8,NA,CASSLLGTGEQPQHF,TGTGCCAGCAGCTTATTGGGGACAGGGGAACAGCCCCAGCATTTT
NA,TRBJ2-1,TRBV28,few,CASSPGFDEQFF,TGTGCCAGCAGCCCAGGGTTCGATGAGCAGTTCTTC